The 32 T cell receptor beta chains presented below share a single source sample, sequenced in a study of control samples from healthy donors and cancer patients. The assay was immunoSEQ multiplex PCR, and TCRdb's table has in-frame clones only and misses some. The sample includes more than 15,000 clones, roughly 85% of them seen just once. The sequenced material came from PBMCs. The receptors shown here come from an elderly man with head and neck cancer.

CDR3 nucleotides: TGTGCCAGCAGCTCCCACGGGGGGCCGTCCTACGAGCAGTACTTC. This encodes CASSSHGGPSYEQYF. The rearrangement links TRBV11-2 to TRBJ2-7, with D perhaps matching TRBD2 (7 bases). The V end lost 4 bases, the J end lost 1 base, and 14 bases lay between the germline ends. The CDR3 consists of 15 residues. CDR1 and CDR2 (germline): SGHAT, FQNNGV.

The chain uses TRBV2 and TRBJ1-1, with a weak D call TRBD1 (5 bases). The CDR3 length is 13 residues. Germline CDR1 reads SNHLY; CDR2 reads FYNNEI. Between the trimmed V and J ends, which lost 6 bases and 1 base, there was a span of 9 bases. CDR3 region: CASRDGQNTEAFF. CDR3 coding DNA: TGTGCCAGCAGGGACGGACAGAACACTGAAGCTTTCTTT.

V and J are TRBV7-2 and TRBJ2-7; 11 nucleotides match TRBD1. The junction had 8 bases not matched to a gene; V was cut back by 7 bases and J by 6 bases. The CDR3 is 14 residues long. Germline assignment: CDR1 SGHTA and CDR2 FQGNSA. CDR3 region: CASIITGTGGEQYF. In DNA form, the CDR3 reads TGTGCCAGCATCATAACCGGGACAGGGGGCGAGCAGTACTTC.

The chain has TRBV5-1 and TRBJ1-2, with 9 bases fitting TRBD1. V was clipped by 4 bases and J by 7 bases; unmatched bases: 14. The CDR3 is 16 amino acids. The germline gives CDR1 SGHRS, CDR2 YFSETQ. The CDR3 sequence: CASSPRAGQGFGGYTF. Here the CDR3 DNA reads TGCGCCAGCAGCCCCCGAGCGGGACAGGGTTTTGGTGGCTACACCTTC. The variable domain in full, completed from reference TRBV5-1 and TRBJ1-2, reads KAGVTQTPRYLIKTRGQQVTLSCSPISGHRSVSWYQQTPGQGLQFLFEYFSETQRNKGNFPGRFSGRQFSNSRSEMNVSTLELGDSALYLCASSPRAGQGFGGYTFGSGTRLTVV.

V is TRBV7-2 and J is TRBJ2-6; D not resolved. This CDR3 is built from 13 residues. Trimming stripped 10 bases from V and 0 bases from J, with 7 bases between. Germline V gene data show CDR1 as SGHTA and CDR2 as FQGNSA. The CDR3 here is CAIDRSGANVLTF. The DNA for the CDR3 is TGTGCCATTGACCGCTCTGGGGCCAACGTCCTGACTTTC. The whole variable domain, filled in from reference TRBV7-2 and TRBJ2-6, reads GAGVSQSPSNKVTEKGKDVELRCDPISGHTALYWYRQSLGQGLEFLIYFQGNSAPDKSGLPSDRFSAERTGGSVSTLTIQRTQQEDSAVYLCAIDRSGANVLTFGAGSRLTVL.

This clone has a single count. The V call is TRBV6-6, the J call TRBJ1-1; D is possibly TRBD1 (5 bases). V lost 7 bases and J lost 1, with 13 bases in between. Germline V gene lookup returns CDR1 MNHNY and CDR2 SVGAGI (reference sequence). This CDR3 spans 14 amino acids. CDR3 coding DNA: TGTGCCAGCACTTCTGGGGGGTCGAACACTGAAGCTTTCTTT. Translating gives CASTSGGSNTEAFF.

This sequence joins TRBV7-2 and TRBJ1-6; D unclear. Germline CDR1 is SGHTA and CDR2 is FQGNSA. The V end was cut by 5 bases, the J end by 4 bases, with 12 bases between. CDR3 size: 15 residues. The CDR3: CASSPQTAYNSPLHF. CDR3 sequence (DNA): TGTGCCAGCAGCCCCCAGACCGCTTATAATTCACCCCTCCACTTT.

The chain uses TRBV11-2 and TRBJ2-5, with D unclear. The germline gives CDR1 SGHAT, CDR2 FQNNGV. V lost 4 bases, J lost 5 bases, and 11 bases lay in between. This CDR3 comprises 13 residues. The CDR3, as DNA: TGTGCCAGCAGCTCGACACTGGGGGAGACCCAGTACTTC. Translation gives CASSSTLGETQYF.

A few counts support this clone. V usage is TRBV6-2 or TRBV6-3 and J usage is TRBJ1-2, with D perhaps matching TRBD1 (6 bases). Germline CDR1 is MNHEY and CDR2 is SVGEGT. V lost 6 bases and J 4 bases, leaving 9 bases between the germline ends. The CDR3 sequence is 12 residues long. CDR3 protein: CASSAQGYGYTF. DNA of the CDR3: TGTGCCAGCAGCGCACAGGGCTATGGCTACACCTTC.

J is TRBJ1-1 and V is TRBV11-2; no firm D call. The germline V gene has CDR1 SGHAT and CDR2 FQNNGV. V was clipped by 1 base and J by 6 bases, with 12 bases between them. This CDR3 spans 14 amino acids. The CDR3 bases are TGTGCCAGCAGCTTAGGAATGGCCAGCGCTGAAGCTTTCTTT. Amino acid sequence: CASSLGMASAEAFF.

The rearrangement joins TRBV11-2 to TRBJ1-4; D is uncertain. V was shortened by 5 bases and J by 10 bases, with 17 bases between the two germline ends. The CDR3 has 14 amino acids. Per the germline V gene, CDR1 is SGHAT and CDR2 is FQNNGV. The CDR3 bases are TGTGCCAGCAGCCCCCTACGGGTGGAGGGAAAACTGTTTTTT. Amino acid sequence: CASSPLRVEGKLFF.

The chain links TRBV9 to TRBJ2-2; 10 bases match TRBD1. Per the germline V gene, CDR1 is SGDLS and CDR2 is YYNGEE. The J segment lost 5 bases and the V segment lost 0 bases, leaving 4 bases of the junction unmatched. This CDR3 contains 16 residues. CDR3 sequence (DNA): TGTGCCAGCAGCGTAGGGGACAGGGGTTTTACCGGGGAGCTGTTTTTT. Its protein is CASSVGDRGFTGELFF.

The chain carries TRBV2 and TRBJ2-5; TRBD2 is a possible D gene (5 bases). This CDR3 spans 15 amino acids. The germline V and J ends were trimmed by 6 bases and 4 bases, with 18 bases remaining between them. Per the germline V gene, CDR1 is SNHLY and CDR2 is FYNNEI. The chain's CDR3 is CASSLIRGYPETQYF. The CDR3 nucleotides read TGTGCCAGCAGCTTGATACGGGGATATCCAGAGACCCAGTACTTC.

The J gene is TRBJ2-5, the V gene TRBV20-1; 10 bases map to TRBD1. Per germline, CDR1 DFQATT and CDR2 SNEGSKA (reference sequence). The V gene end was trimmed by 3 bases and the J gene end by 1 base; junction bases not matched to a gene: 5. The length of the CDR3 is 15 residues. CDR3 protein: CSASSGQGIQETQYF. The CDR3 DNA reads as TGCAGTGCTAGTTCGGGACAGGGGATCCAAGAGACCCAGTACTTC.

The chain carries TRBV12-3 or TRBV12-4 and TRBJ2-7; 11 bases fit TRBD1. This CDR3 is built from 12 residues. V shed 8 bases and J 4 bases; nucleotides not matched to a gene: 1. Here the CDR3 reads CASGQGAYEQYF. The CDR3 DNA is TGTGCCAGCGGACAGGGGGCTTACGAGCAGTACTTC.

This chain joins TRBV5-4 and TRBJ1-2, with a possible D match to TRBD1 (5 bases). V lost 3 bases, J lost 7 bases, and 10 bases lay in between. This CDR3 comprises 12 residues. Germline V gene data show CDR1 as SGHNT and CDR2 as YYREEE (reference sequence). In nucleotides, the CDR3 is TGTGCCAGCAGCTCCATAGACAGTGGCTACACCTTC. Translating gives CASSSIDSGYTF.

The chain carries TRBV7-9 and TRBJ1-5, with D hard to call. V lost 1 base, J lost 9 bases, and 7 bases lay in between. Germline CDR1 reads SEHNR; CDR2 reads FQNEAQ (reference sequence). The CDR3 consists of 12 residues. The CDR3 sequence: CASSLDLRPQHF. CDR3 nucleotides: TGTGCCAGCAGCTTAGATCTGAGGCCCCAGCATTTT. The variable domain in full, completed from reference TRBV7-9 and TRBJ1-5, reads DTGVSQNPRHKITKRGQNVTFRCDPISEHNRLYWYRQTLGQGPEFLTYFQNEAQLEKSRLLSDRFSAERPKGSFSTLEIQRTEQGDSAMYLCASSLDLRPQHFGDGTRLSIL.

This chain joins TRBV19 and TRBJ1-1, with D maybe TRBD1 (6 bases). The length of the CDR3 is 13 residues. The germline gives CDR1 LNHDA, CDR2 SQIVND (reference sequence). The CDR3 here is CAGSGGANTEAFF. In nucleotides, the CDR3 is TGTGCTGGCTCGGGGGGCGCGAACACTGAAGCTTTCTTT.

This clone appeared a single time. The chain carries TRBV7-3 and TRBJ2-5; no clear D. Germline V gives CDR1 SGHTA, CDR2 FQGTGA. CDR3 length: 15 amino acids. Trimming shortened V by 2 bases and J by 5 bases, and 15 bases separated the two germline ends. CDR3 bases: TGTGCCAGCAGCTTATCGCATACCCCCGGGGAGACCCAGTACTTC. Translation gives CASSLSHTPGETQYF.

This clone has more than one count but fewer than ten. The chain employs TRBV19 and TRBJ1-5; D is undetermined. Trimming left V 4 bases short and J 0 bases short, with 19 bases between. CDR1 is LNHDA and CDR2 is SQIVND in the germline V gene (reference sequence). The CDR3 spans 18 residues. As DNA, the CDR3 is TGTGCCAGTAGTAACCCGAGGGATCGAAGTATTAGCAATCAGCCCCAGCATTTT. Its translation is CASSNPRDRSISNQPQHF.

The chain employs TRBV6-5 and TRBJ2-5; the match to TRBD2 covers 7 bases. V gave up 0 bases and J gave up 3 bases; unmatched junction bases: 4. There are 15 residues in the CDR3. Looked up from germline, CDR1 is MNHEY and CDR2 is SVGAGI. In nucleotides, the CDR3 is TGTGCCAGCAGTTACTCCCCTGGGGGGGAAGAGACCCAGTACTTC. Protein sequence: CASSYSPGGEETQYF.

This chain joins TRBV6-6 and TRBJ2-7; D is perhaps TRBD1 (6 bases). V was shortened by 5 bases and J by 2 bases, with 22 bases between the two germline ends. Germline CDR1 and CDR2: MNHNY and SVGAGI (reference sequence). The CDR3 contains 17 residues. CDR3 in amino acids: CASSHQPGHTTTYEQYF. As DNA, the CDR3 is TGTGCCAGCAGTCACCAACCGGGACATACAACTACCTACGAGCAGTACTTC.

This sequence joins TRBV4-3 and TRBJ1-5; no reliable D call. Germline CDR1 and CDR2: LGHNA and YSLEER. The CDR3 contains 15 residues. V lost 0 bases, J lost 7 bases, and 13 bases lay in between. The CDR3 nucleotides read TGCGCCAGCAGCCAAGATACCGGGGTCAAGCAGCCCCAGCATTTT. It encodes CASSQDTGVKQPQHF.

The V gene is TRBV9, the J gene TRBJ1-1, with TRBD1 matching over 10 bases. Looked up from germline, CDR1 is SGDLS and CDR2 is YYNGEE. V lost 0 bases, J lost 4 bases, and 9 bases stayed unmatched. The CDR3 runs to 17 residues. CDR3 protein: CASSVEGTGVGSTEAFF. As DNA, the CDR3 is TGTGCCAGCAGCGTAGAGGGGACAGGGGTTGGTAGCACTGAAGCTTTCTTT. The full variable domain, completed using reference TRBV9 and TRBJ1-1, is DSGVTQTPKHLITATGQRVTLRCSPRSGDLSVYWYQQSLDQGLQFLIQYYNGEERAKGNILERFSAQQFPDLHSELNLSSLELGDSALYFCASSVEGTGVGSTEAFFGQGTRLTVV.

The J gene is TRBJ2-3, the V gene TRBV18; D possibly corresponds to TRBD2 (6 bases). Germline V gene sequence: CDR1 KGHSH, CDR2 LQKENI. The CDR3 has 16 residues. V was clipped by 6 bases and J by 0 bases, with 16 bases between them. CDR3 loop: CASSPTLAPSTDTQYF. CDR3 coding DNA: TGTGCCAGCTCCCCTACTCTAGCGCCTAGCACAGATACGCAGTATTTT.

J is TRBJ1-4 and V is TRBV25-1; D uncertain. Trimming took off 5 bases at V and 6 bases at J, with 7 bases between the two ends. This CDR3 region has 12 residues. Germline V gene sequence: CDR1 MGHDK, CDR2 SYGVNS. CDR3 bases: TGTGCCAGCAGTCCAGGCGATGAAAAACTGTTTTTT. This codes for CASSPGDEKLFF.

This chain uses TRBV5-1 with TRBJ2-5; a possible D gene is TRBD2 (7 bases). Deletions cut 0 bases from V and 5 bases from J, with 17 bases between. The germline V gene encodes CDR1 SGHRS and CDR2 YFSETQ. This CDR3 has 16 amino acids. The CDR3 DNA sequence: TGCGCCAGCAGCTTGGTTGCGACGGGGGGCGGGGAGACCCAGTACTTC. Amino acid sequence: CASSLVATGGGETQYF. The variable domain in full, with the rest retrieved from reference TRBV5-1 and TRBJ2-5, is KAGVTQTPRYLIKTRGQQVTLSCSPISGHRSVSWYQQTPGQGLQFLFEYFSETQRNKGNFPGRFSGRQFSNSRSEMNVSTLELGDSALYLCASSLVATGGGETQYFGPGTRLLVL.

The rearrangement uses TRBV19 and TRBJ1-1; D uncertain. CDR3 length equals 13 residues. V lost 5 bases, J lost 4 bases, and 11 bases lay in between. Germline loops: CDR1 LNHDA, CDR2 SQIVND (reference sequence). The CDR3 reads CASSPEGGTEAFF. DNA for the CDR3: TGTGCCAGTAGTCCGGAGGGTGGCACTGAAGCTTTCTTT.

This chain uses TRBV5-1 with TRBJ2-7; no definite D call. Trimming left V 0 bases short and J 0 bases short, with 13 bases between. The CDR3 has 16 amino acids. CDR1 and CDR2 (germline): SGHRS, YFSETQ. The DNA for the CDR3 is TGCGCCAGCAGCTTGGATCCGGCCCGAAGCTCCTACGAGCAGTACTTC. Its translation is CASSLDPARSSYEQYF. Using reference TRBV5-1 and TRBJ2-7 for the parts outside the CDR3, the full variable domain is KAGVTQTPRYLIKTRGQQVTLSCSPISGHRSVSWYQQTPGQGLQFLFEYFSETQRNKGNFPGRFSGRQFSNSRSEMNVSTLELGDSALYLCASSLDPARSSYEQYFGPGTRLTVT.

J is TRBJ1-2 and V is TRBV6-5; possible D gene TRBD1, 6 bases. V lost 6 bases and J 1 base, leaving 15 bases between the germline ends. The CDR3 has 15 residues. Per the germline V gene, CDR1 is MNHEY and CDR2 is SVGAGI. The CDR3 reads CASSLIRGYNYGYTF. CDR3 DNA: TGTGCCAGCAGCCTAATCAGGGGCTATAACTATGGCTACACCTTC.

V and J are TRBV5-1 and TRBJ2-5, with D perhaps matching TRBD1 (7 bases). Germline V gene lookup returns CDR1 SGHRS and CDR2 YFSETQ. With 1 base removed from V and 2 bases from J, the gap between germline ends came to 9 bases. The CDR3 spans 14 residues. CDR3 sequence: CASSLPGGQETQYF. The CDR3 DNA reads as TGCGCCAGCAGCTTGCCAGGGGGGCAAGAGACCCAGTACTTC.

This clone has a handful of counts. The rearrangement uses TRBV7-8 and TRBJ1-5; D call uncertain. The CDR3 extends over 14 amino acids. Germline V gene data show CDR1 as SGHVS and CDR2 as FQNEAQ. The V gene lost 0 bases and the J gene lost 7 bases, with 10 bases spanning the gap. This chain's CDR3 is CASSLAGGGQPQHF. The CDR3 bases are TGTGCCAGCAGCTTAGCGGGCGGCGGGCAGCCCCAGCATTTT.